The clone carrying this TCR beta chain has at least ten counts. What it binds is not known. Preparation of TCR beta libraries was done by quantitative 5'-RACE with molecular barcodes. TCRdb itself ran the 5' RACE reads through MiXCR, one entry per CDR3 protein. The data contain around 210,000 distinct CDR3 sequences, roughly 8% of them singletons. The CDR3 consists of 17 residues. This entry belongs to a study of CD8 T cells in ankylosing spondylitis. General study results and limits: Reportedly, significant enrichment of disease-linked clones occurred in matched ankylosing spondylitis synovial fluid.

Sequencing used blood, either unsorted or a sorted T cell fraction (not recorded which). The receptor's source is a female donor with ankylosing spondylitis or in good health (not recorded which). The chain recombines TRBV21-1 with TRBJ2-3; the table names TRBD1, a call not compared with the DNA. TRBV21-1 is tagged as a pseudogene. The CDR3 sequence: CASTGTLPHTDTDTQYF. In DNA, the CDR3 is TGTGCCAGCACCGGGACCTTACCCCACACGGACACAGATACGCAGTATTTT.